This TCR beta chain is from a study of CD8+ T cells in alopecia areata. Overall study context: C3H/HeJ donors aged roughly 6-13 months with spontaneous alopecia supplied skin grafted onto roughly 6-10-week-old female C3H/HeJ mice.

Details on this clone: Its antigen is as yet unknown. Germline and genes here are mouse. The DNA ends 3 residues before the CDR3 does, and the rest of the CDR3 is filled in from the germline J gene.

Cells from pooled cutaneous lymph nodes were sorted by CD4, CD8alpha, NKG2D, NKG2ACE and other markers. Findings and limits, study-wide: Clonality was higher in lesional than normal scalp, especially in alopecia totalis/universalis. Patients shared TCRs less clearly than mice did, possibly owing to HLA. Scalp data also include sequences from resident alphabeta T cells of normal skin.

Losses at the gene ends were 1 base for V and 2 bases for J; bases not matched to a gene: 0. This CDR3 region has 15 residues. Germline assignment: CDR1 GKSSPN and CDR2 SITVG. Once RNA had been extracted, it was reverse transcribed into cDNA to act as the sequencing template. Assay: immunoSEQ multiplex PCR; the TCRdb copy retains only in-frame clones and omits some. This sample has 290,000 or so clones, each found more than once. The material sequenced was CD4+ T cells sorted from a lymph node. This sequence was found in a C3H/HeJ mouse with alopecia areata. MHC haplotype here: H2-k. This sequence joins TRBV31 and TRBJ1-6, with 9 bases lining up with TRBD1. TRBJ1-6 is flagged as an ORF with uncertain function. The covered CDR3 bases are TGTGCCTGGAGTCGGACAGGGGCCTATAATTCGCCC. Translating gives CAWSRTGAYNSP. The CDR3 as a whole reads CAWSRTGAYNSPLYF.